This T cell receptor beta chain is from a study of breast tumors, draining lymph nodes, adjacent tissues. Study-level points and caveats: Tumors had less TCR diversity than lymph nodes, more than nontumor tissue. Tumor T cell lymph node origin was a supported hypothesis, not proven.

TCRdb redid the calling of the multiplex PCR reads with MiXCR, one entry per CDR3 protein. Found here are over 130,000 distinct CDR3 sequences, over 25% of them singletons; the top ten hold roughly 2.2%. Germline V gives CDR1 SNHLY, CDR2 FYNNEI. With 5 bases clipped from V and 8 bases from J, the junction kept 7 bases outside the gene matches. This CDR3 has 14 residues. This clonotype was seen ten or more times. Its antigen is still unknown. Axillary draining lymph nodes of breast cancer patients supplied the node samples. This chain links TRBV2 with TRBJ2-1; 9 bases map to TRBD1. The clonotype comes from a female donor with breast cancer. Some clones in this sample may be carry-over from other donors' samples. Sequencing used axillary lymph node tissue. CDR3 residues: CASSRDRGSDEQFF. The CDR3 DNA reads TGTGCCAGCAGTCGAGACAGGGGGAGCGATGAGCAGTTCTTC.